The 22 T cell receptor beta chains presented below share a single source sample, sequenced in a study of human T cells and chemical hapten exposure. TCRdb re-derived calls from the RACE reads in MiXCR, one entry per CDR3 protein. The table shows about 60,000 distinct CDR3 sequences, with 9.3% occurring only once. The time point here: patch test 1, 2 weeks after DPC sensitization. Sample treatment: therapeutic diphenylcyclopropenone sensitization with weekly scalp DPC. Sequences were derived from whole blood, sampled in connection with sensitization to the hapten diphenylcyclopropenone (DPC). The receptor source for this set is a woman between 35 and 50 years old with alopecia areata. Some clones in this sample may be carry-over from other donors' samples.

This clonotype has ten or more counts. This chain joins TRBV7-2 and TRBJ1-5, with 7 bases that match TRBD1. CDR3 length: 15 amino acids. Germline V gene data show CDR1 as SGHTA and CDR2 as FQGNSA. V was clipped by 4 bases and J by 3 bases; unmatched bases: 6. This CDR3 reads CASSYGDRINQPQHF. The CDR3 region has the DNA TGTGCCAGCAGCTACGGGGACAGAATCAATCAGCCCCAGCATTTT.

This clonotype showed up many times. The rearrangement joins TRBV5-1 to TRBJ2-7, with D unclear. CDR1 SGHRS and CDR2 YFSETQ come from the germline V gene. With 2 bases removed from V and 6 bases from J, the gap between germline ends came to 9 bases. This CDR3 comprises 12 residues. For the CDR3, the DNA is TGCGCCAGCAGCTTAAACCACGGCGAGCAGTACTTC. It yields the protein CASSLNHGEQYF. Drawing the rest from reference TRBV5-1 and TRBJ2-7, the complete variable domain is KAGVTQTPRYLIKTRGQQVTLSCSPISGHRSVSWYQQTPGQGLQFLFEYFSETQRNKGNFPGRFSGRQFSNSRSEMNVSTLELGDSALYLCASSLNHGEQYFGPGTRLTVT.

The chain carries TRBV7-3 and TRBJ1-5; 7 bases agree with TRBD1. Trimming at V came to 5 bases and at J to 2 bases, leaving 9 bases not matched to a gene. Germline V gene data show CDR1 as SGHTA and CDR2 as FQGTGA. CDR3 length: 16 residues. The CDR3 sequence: CASSPVGQVGNQPQHF. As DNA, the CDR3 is TGTGCCAGCAGCCCCGTCGGACAGGTTGGCAATCAGCCCCAGCATTTT.

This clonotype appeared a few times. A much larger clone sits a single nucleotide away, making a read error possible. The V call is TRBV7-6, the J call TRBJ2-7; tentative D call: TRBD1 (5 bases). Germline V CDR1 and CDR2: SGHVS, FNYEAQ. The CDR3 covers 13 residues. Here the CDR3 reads CVSSSGLGYEQYF. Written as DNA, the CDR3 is TGTGTCAGCAGCTCAGGGTTGGGGTACGAGCAGTACTTC.

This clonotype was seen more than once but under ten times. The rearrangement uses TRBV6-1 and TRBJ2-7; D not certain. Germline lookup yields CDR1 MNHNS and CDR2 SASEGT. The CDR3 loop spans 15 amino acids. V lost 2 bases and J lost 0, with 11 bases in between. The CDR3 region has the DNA TGTGCCAGCAGTGAATCCGACCGGAGCTCCTACGAGCAGTACTTC. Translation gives CASSESDRSSYEQYF.

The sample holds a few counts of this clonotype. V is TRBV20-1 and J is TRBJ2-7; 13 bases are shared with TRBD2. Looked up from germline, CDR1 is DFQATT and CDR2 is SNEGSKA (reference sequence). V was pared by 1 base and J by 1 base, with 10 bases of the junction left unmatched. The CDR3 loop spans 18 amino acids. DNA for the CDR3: TGCAGTGCTAGAGCCCTACCGGGACTAGCGGGGTTGTCCTACGAGCAGTACTTC. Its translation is CSARALPGLAGLSYEQYF.

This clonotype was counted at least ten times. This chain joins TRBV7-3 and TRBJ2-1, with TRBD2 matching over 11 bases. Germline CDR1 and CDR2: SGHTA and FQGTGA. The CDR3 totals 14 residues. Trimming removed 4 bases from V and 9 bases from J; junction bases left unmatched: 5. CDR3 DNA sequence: TGTGCCAGCAGCTCGTCCGGGACTAGCGGTGAGCAGTTCTTC. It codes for CASSSSGTSGEQFF.

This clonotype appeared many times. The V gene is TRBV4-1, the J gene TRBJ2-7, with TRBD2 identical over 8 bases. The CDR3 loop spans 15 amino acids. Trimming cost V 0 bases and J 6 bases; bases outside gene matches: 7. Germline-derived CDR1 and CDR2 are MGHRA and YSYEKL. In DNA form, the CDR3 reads TGCGCCAGCAGCCAAGATCCTGGCGGGGGGCCCGAGCAGTACTTC. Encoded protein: CASSQDPGGGPEQYF.

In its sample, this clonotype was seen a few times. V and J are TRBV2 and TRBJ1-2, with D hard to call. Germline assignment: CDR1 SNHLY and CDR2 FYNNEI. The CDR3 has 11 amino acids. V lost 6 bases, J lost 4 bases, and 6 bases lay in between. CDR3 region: CASRESYGYTF. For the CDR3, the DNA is TGTGCCAGCAGGGAGAGCTATGGCTACACCTTC.

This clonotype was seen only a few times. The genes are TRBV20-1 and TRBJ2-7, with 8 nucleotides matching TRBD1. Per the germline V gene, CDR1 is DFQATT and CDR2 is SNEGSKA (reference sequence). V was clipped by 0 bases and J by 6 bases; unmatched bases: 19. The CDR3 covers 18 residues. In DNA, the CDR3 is TGCAGTGCTAGAGATCCCCTAGGACAGGGCCCTACATCCGGCGAGCAGTACTTC. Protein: CSARDPLGQGPTSGEQYF.

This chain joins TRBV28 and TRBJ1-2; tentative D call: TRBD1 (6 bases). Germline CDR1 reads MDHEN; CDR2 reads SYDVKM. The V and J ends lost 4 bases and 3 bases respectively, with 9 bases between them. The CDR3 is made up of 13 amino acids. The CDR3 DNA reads TGTGCCAGCAGTTCAAGGGGGTACTATGGCTACACCTTC. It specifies CASSSRGYYGYTF.

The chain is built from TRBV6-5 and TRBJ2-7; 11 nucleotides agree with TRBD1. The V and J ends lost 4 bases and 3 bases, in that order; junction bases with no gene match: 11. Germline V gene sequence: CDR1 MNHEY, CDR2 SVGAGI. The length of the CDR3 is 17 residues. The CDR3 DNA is TGTGCCAGCAGTTCCGTCTCCCCCGGGACAGGGGGCTACGAGCAGTACTTC. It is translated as CASSSVSPGTGGYEQYF.

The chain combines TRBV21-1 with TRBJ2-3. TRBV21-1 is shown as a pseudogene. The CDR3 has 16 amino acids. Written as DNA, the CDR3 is TGTGCCAGCAGCAAAACCCTAACCCTACACACAGATACGCAGTATTTT. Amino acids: CASSKTLTLHTDTQYF.

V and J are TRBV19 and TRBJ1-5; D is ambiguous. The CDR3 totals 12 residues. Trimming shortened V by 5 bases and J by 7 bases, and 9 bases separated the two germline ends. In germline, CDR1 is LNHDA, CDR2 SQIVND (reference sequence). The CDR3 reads CASSLRGQPQHF. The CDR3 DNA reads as TGTGCCAGTAGTCTCCGTGGCCAGCCCCAGCATTTT.

The CDR3 loop reads CASSRVYEQYF. CDR3 in DNA: TGTGCCAGCAGCCGCGTCTACGAGCAGTACTTC. This chain joins TRBV3-1 and TRBJ2-7, with D unresolved. Trimming pared 4 bases from V and 3 bases from J, leaving 4 bases between. The CDR3 is 11 residues long. Germline CDR1 reads LGHDT; CDR2 reads YNNKEL (reference sequence).

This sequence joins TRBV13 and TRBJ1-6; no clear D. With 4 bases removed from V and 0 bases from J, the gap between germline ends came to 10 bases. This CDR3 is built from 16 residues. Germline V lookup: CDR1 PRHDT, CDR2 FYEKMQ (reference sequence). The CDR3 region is CASSYTGSSYNSPLHF. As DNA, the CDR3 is TGTGCCAGCAGCTATACCGGGAGCTCCTATAATTCACCCCTCCACTTT.

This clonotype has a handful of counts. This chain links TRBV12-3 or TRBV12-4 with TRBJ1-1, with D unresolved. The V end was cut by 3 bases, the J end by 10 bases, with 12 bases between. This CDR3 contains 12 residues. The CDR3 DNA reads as TGTGCCAGCAGTTTTCCCCACGGTGGAGCTTTCTTT. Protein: CASSFPHGGAFF.

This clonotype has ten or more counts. CDR3 loop: CASTTPSTAGELFF. CDR3 sequence (DNA): TGTGCCAGCACCACTCCGTCTACCGCCGGGGAGCTGTTTTTT. The chain couples TRBV21-1 to TRBJ2-2. TRBV21-1 is noted as a pseudogene. This CDR3 is 14 amino acids long.

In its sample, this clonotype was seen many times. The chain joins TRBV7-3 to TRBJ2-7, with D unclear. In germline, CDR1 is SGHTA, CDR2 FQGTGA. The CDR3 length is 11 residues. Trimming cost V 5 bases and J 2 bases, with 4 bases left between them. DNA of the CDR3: TGTGCCAGCAGCCCCACCTACGAGCAGTACTTC. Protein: CASSPTYEQYF.

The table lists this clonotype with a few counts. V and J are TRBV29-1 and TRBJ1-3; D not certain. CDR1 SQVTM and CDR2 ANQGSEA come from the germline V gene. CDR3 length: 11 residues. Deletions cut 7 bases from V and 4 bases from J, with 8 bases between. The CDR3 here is CSGDTGNTIYF. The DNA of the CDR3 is TGCAGCGGTGACACCGGAAACACCATATATTTT.

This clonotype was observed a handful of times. CDR3 nucleotides: TGTGCCAGCAGCCTTCGGGACTCAGATACGCAGTATTTT. The encoded protein is CASSLRDSDTQYF. The genes are TRBV28 and TRBJ2-3, with D possibly matching TRBD2 (6 bases). The germline V gene encodes CDR1 MDHEN and CDR2 SYDVKM. This CDR3 has 13 residues. V shed 6 bases and J shed 4 bases, with 11 bases lying between them.

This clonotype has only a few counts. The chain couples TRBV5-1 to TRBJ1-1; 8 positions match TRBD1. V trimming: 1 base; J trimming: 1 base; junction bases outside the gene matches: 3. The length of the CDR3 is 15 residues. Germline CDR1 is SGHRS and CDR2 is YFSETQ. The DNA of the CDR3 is TGCGCCAGCAGCTTGAAAGGGACAGGGAACACTGAAGCTTTCTTT. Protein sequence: CASSLKGTGNTEAFF.